This T cell receptor (beta chain) was captured in a study of shared clonotypes between healthy human individuals. Study-wide results and caveats: Researchers sampled blood only, noting tissue repertoires likely differ.

Trimming removed 0 bases from V and 0 bases from J, with 19 bases in between. The CDR3 is 19 residues long. Germline-derived CDR1 and CDR2 are SGDLS and YYNGEE. Profiled with immunoSEQ multiplex PCR; TCRdb holds only in-frame clones, not every one. The sample records 1 million to 1.3 million clones, 75% to 85% being singletons. Regarding this clone: The antigen remains undetermined.

Donors, without exception, were Caucasian adults residing in Nashville, Tennessee. Specimen: memory CD4+ T cells from PBMCs. Subset of the sample: CD45RA-negative fraction. This TCR was recovered from a man aged 18 to 30 in good health. Some clones in this sample may be carry-over from other donors' samples. The chain combines TRBV9 with TRBJ2-4; either TRBD1 or TRBD2 may fit D (5 bases each). In DNA, the CDR3 is TGTGCCAGCAGCGTAGGGGCAGGGCCCAGCGGCATAGCCAAAAACATTCAGTACTTC. This sequence encodes CASSVGAGPSGIAKNIQYF.